This TCR beta chain came from a study of blood T cell repertoires in COVID-19. Germline CDR1 and CDR2: SGHDT and YYEEEE. Losses at the gene ends were 7 bases for V and 4 bases for J; bases not matched to a gene: 6. The CDR3 contains 13 residues. In the source study's methods: Quantification of nucleated cells was approximated via reference gene primer amplification. Here immunoSEQ multiplex PCR was the method, and the copy in TCRdb shows in-frame clones only, minus some. That table supplies the V and J calls and clone size; D and trimming were determined from the DNA. The table records about 160,000 clones, just under 80% of them present only once.

Sequencing was done on a sample of peripheral blood. The clonotype comes from an elderly woman with acute or convalescent COVID-19. The J gene is TRBJ1-2, the V gene TRBV5-6; 8 bases align to TRBD1. CDR3 bases: TGTGCCAGCGCAAGGACAGGGCCCTATGGCTACACCTTC. Amino acids: CASARTGPYGYTF.